These 3 T cell receptor beta chains originate from one sample sequenced in a study of T cells in Graves' hyperthyroidism and ophthalmopathy. RNA transcripts were the template for amplifying TCR beta CDR3 regions. HTBI primers were used for first-round RT-PCR of the TCR CDR3. TCRdb fed the multiplex PCR reads into MiXCR, producing one record per CDR3 protein. Among some 270,000 distinct CDR3 sequences listed, roughly a quarter were seen once. Sample: blood. Receptor source: a woman in her thirties or forties with Graves' ophthalmopathy.

The table lists this clonotype with many counts. This chain uses TRBV5-1 with TRBJ2-7, with TRBD1 matching 9 bases. V lost 4 bases to trimming and J lost 5 bases; unmatched junction nucleotides: 10. The CDR3 contains 15 residues. Germline V gene data show CDR1 as SGHRS and CDR2 as YFSETQ. CDR3 residues: CASSGMTGGFDEQYF. As DNA, the CDR3 is TGCGCCAGCAGCGGCATGACAGGGGGGTTCGACGAGCAGTACTTC.

This clonotype was recorded at least ten times. The chain employs TRBV28 and TRBJ2-3; TRBD2 aligns across 11 bases. After removal of 5 bases from V and 2 bases from J, the junction contained 6 bases not matched to a gene. The CDR3 contains 16 residues. Germline V gives CDR1 MDHEN, CDR2 SYDVKM. The CDR3 DNA reads TGTGCCAGCAGTGGGGGACTAGCGGCACCCACAGATACGCAGTATTTT. Amino acid sequence: CASSGGLAAPTDTQYF.

This clonotype showed up many times. In DNA, the CDR3 is TGTGCCAGCAGATCCGGGACAGTGGCTAACTATGGCTACACCTTC. Translation: CASRSGTVANYGYTF. The chain is built from TRBV6-5 and TRBJ1-2; 7 bases match TRBD1. CDR1 and CDR2 from the germline V gene are MNHEY and SVGAGI. The CDR3 consists of 15 residues. Unmatched junction bases numbered 7, after V lost 6 bases and J lost 0 bases.